This T cell receptor (beta chain) was obtained from a study of PD-1 blockade in classical Hodgkin lymphoma. Sequenced by immunoSEQ multiplex PCR; TCRdb stores in-frame clones only, minus some. The data show 20,000 to 30,000 clones, with approximately 78% seen just once and 7.5% to 9.5% held by the top ten. This clone was seen only once. All the patients suffered relapse after autologous stem cell transplantation, and brentuximab vedotin exposure differed. Sequencing used peripheral blood mononuclear cells (PBMCs), obtained before the second cycle of nivolumab. The clonotype comes from a human donor with classical Hodgkin lymphoma.

The CDR3 sequence: CATTGGRTNEKLFF. The CDR3 DNA sequence: TGTGCCACCACAGGGGGCCGAACTAATGAAAAACTGTTTTTT. This chain links TRBV10-3 with TRBJ1-4; 9 nucleotides align to TRBD1. Germline-derived CDR1 and CDR2 are ENHRY and SYGVKD. The CDR3 totals 14 residues. J lost 1 base, V lost 10 bases, and 4 bases had no gene match.